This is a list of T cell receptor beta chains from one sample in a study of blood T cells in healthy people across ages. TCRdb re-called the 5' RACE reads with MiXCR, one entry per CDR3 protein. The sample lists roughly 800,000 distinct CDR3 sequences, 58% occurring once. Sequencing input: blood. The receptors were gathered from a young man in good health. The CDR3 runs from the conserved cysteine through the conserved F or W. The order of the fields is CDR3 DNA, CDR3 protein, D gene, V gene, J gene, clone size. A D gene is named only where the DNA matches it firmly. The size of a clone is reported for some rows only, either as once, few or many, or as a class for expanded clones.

TGTGCCATCAGCGCTGGGGGGACAGCATACGAGCAGTACTTC	CAISAGGTAYEQYF	.	TRBV10-3	TRBJ2-7	.
TGTGCCAGCAGTTTTTACGGCCGGAGCCTGCCCTACGAGCAGTACTTC	CASSFYGRSLPYEQYF	.	TRBV12-3/TRBV12-4	TRBJ2-7	.
TGTGCCAGCAGGTCTATAGGCGGGATCTCCTACAATGAGCAGTACTTC	CASRSIGGISYNEQYF	.	TRBV6-5	TRBJ2-7	.
TGTGCCAGCAGCTTAGGAATGGGGCTAAAAGAGACCCAGTACTTC	CASSLGMGLKETQYF	.	TRBV7-2	TRBJ2-5	.
TGTGCCAGCAGTTCACAGGACCGCAGGGATGAGCAGTTCTTC	CASSSQDRRDEQFF	.	TRBV28	TRBJ2-1	few
TGCAGCGTTGAGGCTAGCGGGAGTAGGGATACGCAGTATTTT	CSVEASGSRDTQYF	TRBD2	TRBV29-1	TRBJ2-3	few
TGCGCCAGCAGCCAAGAGGCGGGATACTCTGGAAACACCATATATTTT	CASSQEAGYSGNTIYF	.	TRBV4-1	TRBJ1-3	.
TGCGCCAGCAGAGGAATCGGGACTGGAGGGACCCAGTACTTC	CASRGIGTGGTQYF	.	TRBV4-1	TRBJ2-5	.
TGTGCCTGGAGGGTTGATACCCAAGAGACCCAGTACTTC	CAWRVDTQETQYF	.	TRBV30	TRBJ2-5	.
TGTGCCAGCAGCCCCCCGGGGAGGGCGACCTACGAGCAGTACTTC	CASSPPGRATYEQYF	TRBD2	TRBV13	TRBJ2-7	.
TGCAGCGCCAACAAGGGTGGGACAGGGGCCTACGAGCAGTACTTC	CSANKGGTGAYEQYF	TRBD1	TRBV29-1	TRBJ2-7	few
.	CASSVVGDGNKYF	.	TRBV7-2	TRBJ2-4	.
TGTGCCAGCAGTTTATGGGGACCGGGGATCGCGGATGGCTACACCTTC	CASSLWGPGIADGYTF	.	TRBV27	TRBJ1-2	few
TGCAGCGCCTCCGGGGGAGGGTACAATCAGCCCCAGCATTTT	CSASGGGYNQPQHF	.	TRBV20-1	TRBJ1-5	.
TGTGCCAGCAGCCCTACACGGATCTATGGCTACACCTTC	CASSPTRIYGYTF	.	TRBV7-2	TRBJ1-2	once
TGCAGCATTCGTAAGCGGGAAGAACTACCGAATGAGCAGTTCTTC	CSIRKREELPNEQFF	TRBD2	TRBV29-1	TRBJ2-1	many
TGTGCCAGCAGCCTCACTCAGGAGCAGTACTTC	CASSLTQEQYF	.	TRBV7-9	TRBJ2-7	.
TGTGCCAGCAGCGTAGTAGACAGGGGGACTGAAGCTTTCTTT	CASSVVDRGTEAFF	TRBD1	TRBV9	TRBJ1-1	.
TGCAGCGCTAGGATTAGCGCAGCCTACGAGCAGTACTTC	CSARISAAYEQYF	.	TRBV29-1	TRBJ2-7	few
TGCAGTGCTAGAGCAGGGGGTGATAATCAGCCCCAGCATTTT	CSARAGGDNQPQHF	TRBD1	TRBV20-1	TRBJ1-5	.
TGTGCCAGCAGTGAGAAGCGGGGGGGCTCAGATACGCAGTATTTT	CASSEKRGGSDTQYF	TRBD2	TRBV6-4	TRBJ2-3	.
TGTGCCAGCGGACGGGGGGACGCTTTCTACGAGCAGTACTTC	CASGRGDAFYEQYF	TRBD2	TRBV27	TRBJ2-7	.
TGTGCCACCCGAGACGGCGGGGGCGACAACACCGGGGAGCTGTTTTTT	CATRDGGGDNTGELFF	.	TRBV10-3	TRBJ2-2	.
TGTGCCAGCAGTCCACTGCCTTATGGAGGCTACACCTTC	CASSPLPYGGYTF	.	TRBV12-3/TRBV12-4	TRBJ1-2	few
TGCAGTGCTGGGACGGGCGGGGGAGAGTATGAGCAGTTCTTC	CSAGTGGGEYEQFF	TRBD2	TRBV20-1	TRBJ2-1	.
TGTGCCAGCAGGGGGAGGGGATACTCCTACAATGAGCAGTTCTTC	CASRGRGYSYNEQFF	TRBD2	TRBV6-5	TRBJ2-1	few